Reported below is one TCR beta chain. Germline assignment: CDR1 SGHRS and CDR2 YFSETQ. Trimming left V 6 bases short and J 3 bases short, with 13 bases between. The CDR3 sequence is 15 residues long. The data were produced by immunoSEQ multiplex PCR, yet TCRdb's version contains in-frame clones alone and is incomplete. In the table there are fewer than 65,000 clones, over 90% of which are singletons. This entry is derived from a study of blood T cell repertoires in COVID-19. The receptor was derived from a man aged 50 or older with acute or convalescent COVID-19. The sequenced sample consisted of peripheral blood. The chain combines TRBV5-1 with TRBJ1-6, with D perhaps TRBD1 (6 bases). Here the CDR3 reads CASTAGDNYNSPLHF. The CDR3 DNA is TGCGCCAGCACCGCAGGGGATAACTATAATTCACCCCTCCACTTT. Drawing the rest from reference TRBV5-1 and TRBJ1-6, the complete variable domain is KAGVTQTPRYLIKTRGQQVTLSCSPISGHRSVSWYQQTPGQGLQFLFEYFSETQRNKGNFPGRFSGRQFSNSRSEMNVSTLELGDSALYLCASTAGDNYNSPLHFGNGTRLTVT.